The clone carrying this T cell receptor (beta chain) has just a few counts. What it binds is not known. Analyses pooled second doses at about 4 or about 12 weeks. This entry comes from a study of T cell responses to AZD1222 COVID-19 vaccine. Study results and limitations: Nearly half of unique spike-specific TCRs reportedly avoided B.1.351 and B.1.1.7 mutated regions. White British people made up most donors, females outnumbered males, and clonal diversity was possibly underestimated. Seropositive at baseline were only a handful of AZD1222 recipients.

The repertoire was sequenced with immunoSEQ multiplex PCR; TCRdb's copy has only in-frame clones and lacks some. The sample holds some 69,000 clones, around 78% seen once. The CDR3 contains 13 residues. V was trimmed by 8 bases and J by 1 base, leaving 10 bases between them. The source material was peripheral blood, sampled 28 days after the second AZD1222 dose. The sequence derives from an adult who received the AZD1222 COVID-19 vaccine. This sequence joins TRBV12-3 or TRBV12-4 and TRBJ2-3; the D gene is possibly TRBD1 (6 bases). The CDR3 bases are TGTGCCAGCGGACAGACAGGCACAGATACGCAGTATTTT. This codes for CASGQTGTDTQYF.